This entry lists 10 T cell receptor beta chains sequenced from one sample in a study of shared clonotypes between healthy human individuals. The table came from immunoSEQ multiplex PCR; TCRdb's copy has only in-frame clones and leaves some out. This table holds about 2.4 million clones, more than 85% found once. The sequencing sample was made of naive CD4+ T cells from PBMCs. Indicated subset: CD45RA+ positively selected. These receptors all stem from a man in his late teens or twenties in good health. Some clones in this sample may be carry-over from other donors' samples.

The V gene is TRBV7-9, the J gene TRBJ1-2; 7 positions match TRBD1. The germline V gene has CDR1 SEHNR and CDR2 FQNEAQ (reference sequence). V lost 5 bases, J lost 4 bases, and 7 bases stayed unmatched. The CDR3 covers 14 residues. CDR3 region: CASSRGGSGYGYTF. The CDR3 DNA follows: TGTGCCAGCAGCAGAGGGGGCTCGGGCTATGGCTACACCTTC.

CDR3 in DNA: TGTGCCAGCAGCCCCGACAGCTTTAATGAAAAACTGTTTTTT. It translates to CASSPDSFNEKLFF. J is TRBJ1-4 and V is TRBV11-2; maybe TRBD1 (5 bases). The germline V gene has CDR1 SGHAT and CDR2 FQNNGV. V lost 5 bases and J 4 bases, leaving 11 bases between the germline ends. The CDR3 totals 14 residues.

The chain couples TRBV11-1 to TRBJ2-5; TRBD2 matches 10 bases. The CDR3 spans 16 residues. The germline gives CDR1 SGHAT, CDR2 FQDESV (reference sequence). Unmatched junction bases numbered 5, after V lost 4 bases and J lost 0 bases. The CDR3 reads CASSSGLAEYQETQYF. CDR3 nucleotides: TGTGCCAGCAGCTCAGGACTAGCGGAGTACCAAGAGACCCAGTACTTC.

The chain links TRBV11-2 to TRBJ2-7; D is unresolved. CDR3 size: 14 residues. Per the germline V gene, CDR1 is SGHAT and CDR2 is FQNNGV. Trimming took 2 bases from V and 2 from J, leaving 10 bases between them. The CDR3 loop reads CASSLRWGPYEQYF. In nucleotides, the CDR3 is TGTGCCAGCAGCTTACGATGGGGTCCCTACGAGCAGTACTTC.

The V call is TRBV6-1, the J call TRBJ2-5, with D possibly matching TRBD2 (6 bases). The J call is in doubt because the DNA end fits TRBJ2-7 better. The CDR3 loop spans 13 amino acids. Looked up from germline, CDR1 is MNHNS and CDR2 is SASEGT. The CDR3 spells CASLGWRDYEQYF. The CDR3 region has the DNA TGTGCCAGCCTTGGGTGGAGGGACTACGAGCAGTACTTC.

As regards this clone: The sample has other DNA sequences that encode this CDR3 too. The CDR3 loop reads CASSQVGGNTEAFF. For the CDR3, the DNA is TGCGCCAGCAGCCAAGTTGGGGGGAACACTGAAGCTTTCTTT. The chain links TRBV4-1 to TRBJ1-1; possibly TRBD1 for D (5 bases). This CDR3 is built from 14 residues. The germline V gene encodes CDR1 MGHRA and CDR2 YSYEKL. The germline V and J ends were trimmed by 1 base and 1 base, with 7 bases remaining between them.

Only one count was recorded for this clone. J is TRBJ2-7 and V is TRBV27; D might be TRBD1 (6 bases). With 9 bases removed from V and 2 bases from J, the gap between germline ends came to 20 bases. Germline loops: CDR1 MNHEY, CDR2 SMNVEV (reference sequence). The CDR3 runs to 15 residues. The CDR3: CARTGRDTFTYEQYF. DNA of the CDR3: TGTGCCAGAACAGGCCGGGACACATTTACCTACGAGCAGTACTTC.

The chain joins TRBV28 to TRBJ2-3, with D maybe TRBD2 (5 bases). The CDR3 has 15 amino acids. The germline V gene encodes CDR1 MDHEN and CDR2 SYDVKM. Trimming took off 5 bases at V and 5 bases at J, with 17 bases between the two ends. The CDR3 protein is CASSPPEVHLDTQYF. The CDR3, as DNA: TGTGCCAGCAGTCCCCCGGAGGTTCATTTAGATACGCAGTATTTT.

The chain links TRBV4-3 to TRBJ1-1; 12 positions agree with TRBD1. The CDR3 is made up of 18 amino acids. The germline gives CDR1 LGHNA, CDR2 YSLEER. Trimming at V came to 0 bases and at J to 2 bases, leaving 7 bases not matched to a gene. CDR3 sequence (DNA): TGCGCCAGCAGCCAAGATCTGGGGACAGGGGGCGGTAACACTGAAGCTTTCTTT. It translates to CASSQDLGTGGGNTEAFF.

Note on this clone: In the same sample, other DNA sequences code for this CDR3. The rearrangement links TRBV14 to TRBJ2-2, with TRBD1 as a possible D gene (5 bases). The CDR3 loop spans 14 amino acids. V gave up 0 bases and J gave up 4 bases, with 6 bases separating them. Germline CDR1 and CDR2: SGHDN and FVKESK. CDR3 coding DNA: TGTGCCAGCAGCCAAGACAGGGTCACCGGGGAGCTGTTTTTT. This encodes CASSQDRVTGELFF. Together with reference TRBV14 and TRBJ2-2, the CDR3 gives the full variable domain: EAGVTQFPSHSVIEKGQTVTLRCDPISGHDNLYWYRRVMGKEIKFLLHFVKESKQDESGMPNNRFLAERTGGTYSTLKVQPAELEDSGVYFCASSQDRVTGELFFGEGSRLTVL.